Listed here are 10 T cell receptor beta chains from one sample, sequenced in a study of tissue T cells after allogeneic stem cell transplantation. The time point denotes: mouse harvest day 14 after allogeneic transplant. Each mouse received 10^7 T-cell-depleted marrow cells plus 10^6 splenic CD5+ T cells by tail vein. The assay was immunoSEQ multiplex PCR, and TCRdb's table has in-frame clones only and misses some. The sample includes 1,200 to 1,500 clones, roughly 60% of them seen just once. The sample taken for sequencing was liver tissue. These receptors all stem from a female BALB/c mouse given C57BL/6 T cells with graft-versus-host disease after an allogeneic hematopoietic cell transplant.

Note on this clone: Any gene name here is a mouse gene name. The CDR3 end is not reached by the read, which stops 1 residue before it; the germline J gene fills it in. The V gene is TRBV12-2, the J gene TRBJ1-6; D call uncertain. TRBJ1-6 is an open reading frame, and its role is uncertain. Deletions cut 2 bases from V and 0 bases from J, with 7 bases between. Germline V gene data show CDR1 as SGHLS and CDR2 as HYDKME. CDR3 length: 15 residues. Incomplete CDR3 DNA: TGTGCCAGCTCTCGACAACTTTCCTATAATTCGCCCCTCTAC. It translates to CASSRQLSYNSPLY. The CDR3, in full, reads CASSRQLSYNSPLYF.

This clone was counted only a few times. Mouse gene names apply. The sequence runs out 1 residue before the end of the CDR3; the remainder is reconstructed from the germline J gene. V gene TRBV3 combines with J gene TRBJ2-2; perhaps TRBD1 as D (6 bases). Trimming cost V 2 bases and J 1 base, with 8 bases left between them. The CDR3 sequence is 15 residues long. Germline V lookup: CDR1 SNHLY, CDR2 FYNGKV (reference sequence). The sequenced part of the CDR3 DNA is TGTGCCAGCAGCTTATGGACAGAAAACACCGGGCAGCTCTAC. This encodes CASSLWTENTGQLY. The whole CDR3 sequence reads CASSLWTENTGQLYF. The variable domain in full, with the rest retrieved from reference TRBV3 and TRBJ2-2, is GPKVLQIPSHQIIDMGQMVTLNCDPVSNHLYFYWYKQILGQQMEFLVNFYNGKVMEKSKLFKDQFSVERPDGSYFTLKIQPTALEDSAVYFCASSLWTENTGQLYFGEGSKLTVL.

In regard to this clone: Gene names are the mouse ones. Read sequence stops 1 residue before the CDR3 end, and the germline J gene provides the missing end. The chain combines TRBV13-2 with TRBJ1-2; D is ambiguous. The CDR3 length is 12 residues. CDR1 and CDR2 from the germline V gene are NNHNN and SYGAGS (reference sequence). V shed 5 bases and J shed 0 bases, with 5 bases lying between them. The CDR3 protein is CASGAANSDYTF. The sequenced CDR3 bases are TGTGCCAGCGGCGCAGCAAACTCCGACTACACC.

As concerns this clone: Each gene name is a mouse one. The read finishes 1 residue shy of the CDR3 end, and the germline J gene is used to complete it. This rearrangement joins TRBV2 to TRBJ2-3; possibly TRBD1 or TRBD2 for D (5 bases each). Trimming took 1 base from V and 0 from J, leaving 5 bases between them. The CDR3 totals 14 residues. Per germline, CDR1 LGHNA and CDR2 YSYQKL. CDR3 sequence: CASSQGGSAETLYF. The covered CDR3 bases are TGTGCCAGCAGCCAAGGGGGGAGTGCAGAAACGCTGTAT.

This clone was observed a single time. A far larger clone is off by one base, so a read error is likely. The listed genes are named as in mouse. The read ends 1 residue early relative to the CDR3; the germline J gene fills the gap. The gene calls are TRBV3 and TRBJ2-1, with D perhaps matching TRBD2 (6 bases). There are 15 residues in the CDR3. Trimming removed 1 base at V and 3 bases at J, with 10 bases between. Germline CDR1 is SNHLY and CDR2 is FYNGKV (reference sequence). The CDR3 region is CASSLGVGVYAEQFF. CDR3 DNA, as far as it was read: TGTGCCAGCAGCTTAGGAGTGGGGGTCTATGCTGAGCAGTTC.

Details on this clone: The genes are named according to mouse. CDR3 protein: CASSRKNQAPLF. The sequenced CDR3 bases are TGTGCCAGCTCTCGCAAAAACCAGGCTCCGCTT. The chain uses TRBV12-2 and TRBJ1-5, with D hard to call. From the germline J gene comes the end of the CDR3, since the read stops 1 residue before it. The CDR3 has 12 residues. Germline V gene sequence: CDR1 SGHLS, CDR2 HYDKME. The ends were cut back, 2 bases at V and 4 bases at J, with 5 bases in the middle.

This clone was seen a few times. The genes and germline here are from mouse. The CDR3 spells CASSRYEQYF. Incomplete CDR3 DNA: TGTGCCAGCAGTCGTTATGAACAGTAC. The chain has TRBV26 and TRBJ2-7; D remains ambiguous. The sequence runs out 1 residue before the end of the CDR3; the remainder is reconstructed from the germline J gene. From germline, CDR1 is KGHPV and CDR2 FQNQEV (reference sequence). Trimming left V 4 bases short and J 4 bases short, with 2 bases between. CDR3 size: 10 residues.

With respect to this clone: The genes are named according to mouse. The sequenced part of the CDR3 DNA is TGTGCTAGCAGTCCAGGGGGGTATGAACAGTAC. Its translation: CASSPGGYEQY. The full CDR3 sequence reads CASSPGGYEQYF. This chain links TRBV17 with TRBJ2-7, with D possibly being TRBD1 (7 bases). The CDR3 end is not reached by the read, which stops 1 residue before it; the germline J gene fills it in. V gave up 5 bases and J gave up 4 bases, with 9 bases separating them. CDR3 length: 12 residues. Germline assignment: CDR1 MNHDT and CDR2 YYDKIL.

Worth noting for this clone: Here the gene names and germline are mouse. From the germline J gene comes the end of the CDR3, since the read stops 1 residue before it. The chain recombines TRBV5 with TRBJ2-7; 8 nucleotides agree with TRBD2. The germline V gene has CDR1 LGHNA and CDR2 YNLKQL (reference sequence). The CDR3 is 14 residues long. With 0 bases clipped from V and 7 bases from J, the junction kept 5 bases outside the gene matches. This CDR3 reads CASSQDGGGWEQYF. The CDR3 bases that were read are TGTGCCAGCAGCCAAGATGGGGGGGGCTGGGAACAGTAC.

Regarding this clone: Mouse gene names and germline throughout. The CDR3 end is not reached by the read, which stops 1 residue before it; the germline J gene fills it in. J is TRBJ1-3 and V is TRBV5; D uncertain. Germline V lookup: CDR1 LGHNA, CDR2 YNLKQL (reference sequence). This CDR3 spans 14 amino acids. Deletions cut 0 bases from V and 3 bases from J, with 6 bases between. The CDR3 spells CASSQDRIGNTLYF. Incomplete CDR3 DNA: TGTGCCAGCAGCCAAGACAGAATTGGAAATACGCTCTAT.